The rows below give T cell receptor beta chains drawn from one sample of a study of spatial heterogeneity in lung cancer. TCRdb re-analysed the 5' RACE reads in MiXCR, keeping a single row per CDR3 protein. The sample contains about 9,200 distinct CDR3 sequences, over 2.5% of which appear only once. The material sequenced was lung tumor tissue, taken at surgery. The receptor source for this set is a male donor with early-stage non-small cell lung cancer. Both conserved end residues are part of each CDR3. The D gene is left open where the match is weak. Where a row states a size, it is once, few, many or the class of an expanded clone; other rows omit it.

j_gene: TRBJ1-6
v_gene: TRBV28
abundance: many
d_gene: -
CDR3nt: TGTGCCAGCAGTTTGAATAGGGACATCTTTAATTCACCCCTCCACTTT
CDR3aa: CASSLNRDIFNSPLHF

j_gene: TRBJ2-5
v_gene: TRBV12-3/TRBV12-4
abundance: many
d_gene: -
CDR3nt: TGTGCCAGCAGTTTAGCCGGAGGGGGGGGCCAGGAGACCCAGTACTTC
CDR3aa: CASSLAGGGGQETQYF

j_gene: TRBJ2-5
v_gene: TRBV9
abundance: many
d_gene: -
CDR3nt: TGTGCCAGCAGCGTGAGGCAGGGAGAGGGAGAGACCCAGTACTTC
CDR3aa: CASSVRQGEGETQYF

j_gene: TRBJ2-5
v_gene: TRBV20-1
abundance: medium-sized
d_gene: TRBD1
CDR3nt: TGCAGTGCTAGACCCCCTAGGGGGCAGCAAGAGACCCAGTACTTC
CDR3aa: CSARPPRGQQETQYF

j_gene: TRBJ2-3
v_gene: TRBV6-2/TRBV6-3
abundance: many
d_gene: TRBD1
CDR3nt: TGTGCCAGCAAAACAGGGGGCTGGGTAGATACGCAGTATTTT
CDR3aa: CASKTGGWVDTQYF

j_gene: TRBJ2-5
v_gene: TRBV5-6
abundance: many
d_gene: -
CDR3nt: TGTGCCAGCAGCAGAGGGTCAGTGGAGACCCAGTACTTC
CDR3aa: CASSRGSVETQYF

j_gene: TRBJ2-5
v_gene: TRBV9
abundance: many
d_gene: -
CDR3nt: TGTGCCAGCAGCGCGACAGCAGAGAAGGAGACCCAGTACTTC
CDR3aa: CASSATAEKETQYF

j_gene: TRBJ2-1
v_gene: TRBV28
abundance: many
d_gene: -
CDR3nt: TGTGCCAGCAGTCTGGGACGGGCAGGTGAGCAGTTCTTC
CDR3aa: CASSLGRAGEQFF

j_gene: TRBJ1-6
v_gene: TRBV27
abundance: -
d_gene: -
CDR3nt: TGTGCCAGCAGTTTGACCGACAGGTCACCCCTCCACTTT
CDR3aa: CASSLTDRSPLHF

j_gene: TRBJ1-5
v_gene: TRBV12-3/TRBV12-4
abundance: medium-sized
d_gene: TRBD1
CDR3nt: TGTGCCAGCAGTTCCGACAAACAGGGGAACGAGCCCCAGCATTTT
CDR3aa: CASSSDKQGNEPQHF

j_gene: TRBJ1-6
v_gene: TRBV19
abundance: many
d_gene: -
CDR3nt: TGTGCCAGTAGTGCCCTGCGTTCACCCCTCCACTTT
CDR3aa: CASSALRSPLHF

j_gene: TRBJ2-3
v_gene: TRBV5-1
abundance: many
d_gene: -
CDR3nt: TGCGCCAGCAGCTTGGAGGGTACAGAATGGGATACGCAGTATTTT
CDR3aa: CASSLEGTEWDTQYF

j_gene: TRBJ1-6
v_gene: TRBV4-2
abundance: -
d_gene: -
CDR3nt: TGTGCCAGCAGCCAGACTCCTTCACCCCTCCACTTT
CDR3aa: CASSQTPSPLHF

j_gene: TRBJ1-3
v_gene: TRBV6-2/TRBV6-3
abundance: many
d_gene: -
CDR3nt: TGTGCCAGCACGCCTAGGGCTTCCGGAAACACCATATATTTT
CDR3aa: CASTPRASGNTIYF

j_gene: TRBJ2-2
v_gene: TRBV20-1
abundance: many
d_gene: TRBD1
CDR3nt: TGCAGTGCAACCGCCGGGACAGGGGGCGCGGGGGAGCTGTTTTTT
CDR3aa: CSATAGTGGAGELFF

j_gene: TRBJ1-1
v_gene: TRBV18
abundance: many
d_gene: TRBD1
CDR3nt: TGTGCCAGCTCACCCGGGACAGGTTTGTTCCTTACTGAAGCTTTCTTT
CDR3aa: CASSPGTGLFLTEAFF

j_gene: TRBJ1-4
v_gene: TRBV7-8
abundance: many
d_gene: -
CDR3nt: TGTGCCAGCAGCCCACTGTTGGGGGGCAACGAAAAACTGTTTTTT
CDR3aa: CASSPLLGGNEKLFF

j_gene: TRBJ2-3
v_gene: TRBV7-2
abundance: medium-sized
d_gene: -
CDR3nt: TGTGCCAGCAGCACAGGACTCACAGATACGCAGTATTTT
CDR3aa: CASSTGLTDTQYF

j_gene: TRBJ2-1
v_gene: TRBV7-3
abundance: few
d_gene: TRBD1
CDR3nt: TGTGCCAGCAGTTTAACCGGACAGGCTTACAATGAGCAGTTCTTC
CDR3aa: CASSLTGQAYNEQFF

j_gene: TRBJ2-7
v_gene: TRBV3-1
abundance: many
d_gene: TRBD1
CDR3nt: TGTGCCAGCAGCCCATCGGACAGGGGGCGAGAGCAGTACTTC
CDR3aa: CASSPSDRGREQYF

j_gene: TRBJ2-1
v_gene: TRBV5-6
abundance: many
d_gene: -
CDR3nt: TGTGCCAGCAGCTTGGAGTTGTGGCAGGGCTCCTACAATGAGCAGTTCTTC
CDR3aa: CASSLELWQGSYNEQFF

j_gene: TRBJ2-6
v_gene: TRBV6-5
abundance: many
d_gene: -
CDR3nt: TGTGCCAGCAGCGCGAGTCGACGGGCCAACGTCCTGACTTTC
CDR3aa: CASSASRRANVLTF